Included here is one T cell receptor beta chain sequence, with context. Its antigen is unidentified. The data stem from a study of vaccination effects on CD4 cells after COVID-19. Germline lookup yields CDR1 SGDLS and CDR2 YYNGEE. The CDR3 is 14 amino acids. Trimming removed 0 bases from V and 1 base from J, with 7 bases in between. Before sequencing took place, the ViraFEST assay used viral peptide pools to expand antigen-specific CD4+ T cells. Investigators separated out CD4+ T cells once 9 to 11 days of culture had passed. Everyone in the study got two shots of either the BNT162b2 or mRNA-1273 vaccine. Half-medium replacement with IL-2 medium occurred on days 3 and 7. TCRdb's table, derived via immunoSEQ multiplex PCR, lists solely in-frame clones and lacks some. The profile shows 75,000 to 100,000 clones, over 70% of them singletons.

The chain carries TRBV9 and TRBJ1-1; D is ambiguous. This TCR was sampled from a human donor who received a COVID-19 vaccine. The sequences come from CD4+ T cells from PBMCs cultured with HCoV-OC43 spike peptides, collected after COVID-19 vaccination. Subset given: HCoV-OC43 spike overlapping peptide pool stimulation. CDR3 amino acids: CASSVVSQNTEAFF. The CDR3 DNA follows: TGTGCCAGCAGCGTAGTGTCCCAGAACACTGAAGCTTTCTTT.